One and the same sample provided the 10 T cell receptor beta chains below, sequenced in a study of T cells in Graves' hyperthyroidism and ophthalmopathy. RNA transcripts yielded amplified TCR beta CDR3 regions. HTBI primers were used for first-round RT-PCR of the TCR CDR3. TCRdb passed the multiplex PCR reads through MiXCR, listing each CDR3 protein once. Among fewer than 500,000 distinct CDR3 sequences, about 14% were seen once, and the ten largest hold 20%. The sample comprised blood. All receptors derive from a woman in her 30s with Graves' ophthalmopathy.

This clonotype showed up just a few times. The genes are TRBV9 and TRBJ2-1; 10 bases are shared with TRBD1. In germline, CDR1 is SGDLS, CDR2 YYNGEE. CDR3 size: 16 residues. The junction had 9 bases not matched to a gene; V was cut back by 0 bases and J by 9 bases. The CDR3 spells CASSVDVGQGSGEQFF. Written as DNA, the CDR3 is TGTGCCAGCAGCGTAGATGTGGGACAGGGGAGTGGTGAGCAGTTCTTC. The full variable domain, with the rest looked up from reference TRBV9 and TRBJ2-1, is DSGVTQTPKHLITATGQRVTLRCSPRSGDLSVYWYQQSLDQGLQFLIQYYNGEERAKGNILERFSAQQFPDLHSELNLSSLELGDSALYFCASSVDVGQGSGEQFFGPGTRLTVL.

This clonotype was counted many times. The chain uses TRBV4-2 and TRBJ2-2; TRBD2 agrees at 7 bases. CDR3 size: 16 residues. V shed 0 bases and J 1 base; nucleotides not matched to a gene: 2. Germline lookup yields CDR1 LGHNA and CDR2 YNFKEQ. The CDR3 protein is CASSQDPGGNTGELFF. The DNA of the CDR3 is TGTGCCAGCAGCCAAGATCCGGGGGGGAACACCGGGGAGCTGTTTTTT.

This clonotype has at least ten counts. The J gene is TRBJ1-5, the V gene TRBV20-1; TRBD1 might be the D (5 bases). The ends were cut back, 6 bases at V and 0 bases at J, with 15 bases in the middle. Germline assignment: CDR1 DFQATT and CDR2 SNEGSKA (reference sequence). The CDR3 consists of 15 residues. Here the CDR3 DNA reads TGCAGTGCGCCTGCTGGGACCGTTAGCAATCAGCCCCAGCATTTT. This encodes CSAPAGTVSNQPQHF.

This clonotype came up many times. CDR3 coding DNA: TGTGCCAGCAGTCCCTCCCTCGGGGGCTATGGCTACACCTTC. It encodes CASSPSLGGYGYTF. The chain combines TRBV27 with TRBJ1-2; D is perhaps TRBD1 (5 bases). This CDR3 contains 14 residues. From germline, CDR1 is MNHEY and CDR2 SMNVEV (reference sequence). V lost 5 bases and J 4 bases, leaving 14 bases between the germline ends.

Worth noting for this clonotype: Germline and junction disagree at one end, which may indicate a read error. The gene calls are TRBV5-4 and TRBJ1-6; a weak D match, TRBD1 (6 bases). Germline CDR1 and CDR2: SGHNT and YYREEE (reference sequence). The CDR3 contains 13 residues. This chain's CDR3 is CASSLDSISPLHF. The CDR3 nucleotides read TGTGCCAGCAGTTTGGACAGTATTTCACCCCTCCACTTT.

There are many counts of this clonotype. The V gene is TRBV19, the J gene TRBJ1-1, with D possibly matching TRBD1 (5 bases). V gave up 7 bases and J gave up 4 bases, with 22 bases separating them. CDR3 length equals 16 residues. CDR1 LNHDA and CDR2 SQIVND come from the germline V gene (reference sequence). The CDR3: CASTPGNGAPSTEAFF. The DNA of the CDR3 is TGTGCCAGTACCCCCGGGAACGGGGCTCCTAGCACTGAAGCTTTCTTT.

In the case of this clonotype: This may arise from a read error, as a much more abundant clone is one base away. This chain links TRBV2 with TRBJ1-5; D unclear. Germline V CDR1 and CDR2: SNHLY, FYNNEI. Trimming removed 7 bases at V and 4 bases at J, with 11 bases between. CDR3 size: 13 residues. The DNA for the CDR3 is TGTGCCAGCATGCGAACAGTTAATCAGCCCCAGCATTTT. It codes for CASMRTVNQPQHF.

This clonotype was detected only a few times. This chain uses TRBV7-9 with TRBJ1-2; D not resolved. Germline V CDR1 and CDR2: SEHNR, FQNEAQ (reference sequence). V gave up 1 base and J gave up 5 bases, with 11 bases separating them. The length of the CDR3 is 14 residues. The CDR3 DNA follows: TGTGCCAGCAGCTTAGTCGGATGGCCTTATGGCTACACCTTC. It specifies CASSLVGWPYGYTF.

The chain links TRBV20-1 to TRBJ1-1; 11 positions agree with TRBD1. The CDR3 runs 14 residues. The germline V gene has CDR1 DFQATT and CDR2 SNEGSKA (reference sequence). Trimming cost V 3 bases and J 4 bases; bases outside gene matches: 4. CDR3: CSARAGTGGTEAFF. In DNA, the CDR3 is TGCAGTGCTAGGGCCGGGACAGGGGGCACTGAAGCTTTCTTT.

The rearrangement joins TRBV25-1 to TRBJ1-6, with a tentative D call TRBD1 (5 bases). Germline CDR1 reads MGHDK; CDR2 reads SYGVNS. CDR3 size: 16 residues. Trimming removed 6 bases at V and 0 bases at J, with 12 bases between. CDR3: CASSGLGGSYNSPLHF. CDR3 coding DNA: TGTGCCAGCAGCGGTCTGGGGGGCTCCTATAATTCACCCCTCCACTTT.